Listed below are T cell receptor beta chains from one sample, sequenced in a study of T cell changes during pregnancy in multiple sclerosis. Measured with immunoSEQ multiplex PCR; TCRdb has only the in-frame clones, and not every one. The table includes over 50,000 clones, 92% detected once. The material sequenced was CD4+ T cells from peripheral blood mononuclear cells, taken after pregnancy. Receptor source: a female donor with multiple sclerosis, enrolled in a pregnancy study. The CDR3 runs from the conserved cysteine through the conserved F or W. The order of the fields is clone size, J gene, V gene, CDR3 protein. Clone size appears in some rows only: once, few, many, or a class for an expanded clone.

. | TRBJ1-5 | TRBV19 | CASRSGDRVGQPQHF
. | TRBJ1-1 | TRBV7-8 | CASSLRQGQTEAFF
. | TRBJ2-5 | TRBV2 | CASRIDGRETQYF
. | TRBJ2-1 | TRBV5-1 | CASSSGLAPLSEQFF
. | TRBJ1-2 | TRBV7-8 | CASSPQGTNYGYTF
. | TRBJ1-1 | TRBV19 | CASGTPVSGAFF
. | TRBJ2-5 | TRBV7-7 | CASSDLPGSQETQYF
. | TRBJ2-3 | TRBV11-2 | CASSLGGTSGRADTQYF
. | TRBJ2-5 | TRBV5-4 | CASSLGLVGGETQYF
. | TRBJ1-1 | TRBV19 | CASSTPSNARGTEAFF
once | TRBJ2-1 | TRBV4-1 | CASSQAQGGDSYNEQFF
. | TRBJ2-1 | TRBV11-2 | CASSGGRRNEQFF
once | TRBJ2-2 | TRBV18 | CASSYGLAGGGAGELFF
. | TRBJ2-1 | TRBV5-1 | CASSPWTSGDPYNEQFF
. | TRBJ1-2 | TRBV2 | CASSDGGALGGYTF
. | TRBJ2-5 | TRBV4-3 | CASSQDGTGGHETQYF
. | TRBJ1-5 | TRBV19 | CASSIDREGETFNQPQHF
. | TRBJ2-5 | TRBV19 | CASRPSLLAGGPETQYF
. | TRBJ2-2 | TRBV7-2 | CASSYTGTNTGELFF
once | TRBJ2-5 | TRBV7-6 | CASSSRLETQYF
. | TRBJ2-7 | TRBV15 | CATSRPTSGTSYEQYF
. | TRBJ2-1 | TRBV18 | CASSSGLATYNEQFF